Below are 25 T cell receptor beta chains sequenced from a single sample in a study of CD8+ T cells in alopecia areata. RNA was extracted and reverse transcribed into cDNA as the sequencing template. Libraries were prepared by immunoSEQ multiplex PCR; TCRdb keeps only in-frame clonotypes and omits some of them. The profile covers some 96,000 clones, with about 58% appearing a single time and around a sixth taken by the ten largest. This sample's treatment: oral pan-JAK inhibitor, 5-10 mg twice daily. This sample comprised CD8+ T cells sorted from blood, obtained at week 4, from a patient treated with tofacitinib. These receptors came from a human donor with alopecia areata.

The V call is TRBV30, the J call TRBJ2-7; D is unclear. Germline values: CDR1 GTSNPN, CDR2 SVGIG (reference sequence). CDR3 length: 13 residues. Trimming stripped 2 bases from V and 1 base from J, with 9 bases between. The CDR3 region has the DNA TGTGCCTGGAGTCCTATGGGGTCCTACGAGCAGTACTTC. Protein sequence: CAWSPMGSYEQYF.

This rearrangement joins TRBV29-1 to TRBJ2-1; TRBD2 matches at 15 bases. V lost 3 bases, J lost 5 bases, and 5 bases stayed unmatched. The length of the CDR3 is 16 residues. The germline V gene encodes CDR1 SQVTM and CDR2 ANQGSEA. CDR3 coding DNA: TGCAGCGTTGACTGGACTAGCGGGGGGGTGGACAATGAGCAGTTCTTC. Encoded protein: CSVDWTSGGVDNEQFF.

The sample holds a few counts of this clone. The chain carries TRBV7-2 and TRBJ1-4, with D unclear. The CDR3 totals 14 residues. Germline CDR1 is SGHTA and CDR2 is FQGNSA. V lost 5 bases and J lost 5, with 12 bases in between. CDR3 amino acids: CASSELGLNEKLFF. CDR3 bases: TGTGCCAGCAGCGAACTAGGCCTCAATGAAAAACTGTTTTTT.

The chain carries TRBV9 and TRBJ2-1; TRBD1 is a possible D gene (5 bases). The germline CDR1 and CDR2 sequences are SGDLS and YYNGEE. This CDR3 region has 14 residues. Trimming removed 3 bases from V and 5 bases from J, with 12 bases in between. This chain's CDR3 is CASSGSGSHNEQFF. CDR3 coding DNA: TGTGCCAGCAGCGGCTCAGGGTCCCACAATGAGCAGTTCTTC.

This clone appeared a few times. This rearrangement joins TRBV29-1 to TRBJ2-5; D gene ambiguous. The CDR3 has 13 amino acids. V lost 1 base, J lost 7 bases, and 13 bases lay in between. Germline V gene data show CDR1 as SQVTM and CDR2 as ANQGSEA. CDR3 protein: CSVEGLGSVTQYF. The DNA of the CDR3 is TGCAGCGTTGAAGGGCTAGGGTCCGTGACCCAGTACTTC.

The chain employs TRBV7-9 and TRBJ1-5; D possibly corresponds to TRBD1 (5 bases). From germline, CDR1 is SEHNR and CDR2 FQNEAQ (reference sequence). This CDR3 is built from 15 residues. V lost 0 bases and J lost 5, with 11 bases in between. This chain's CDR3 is CASSLAGLGDQPQHF. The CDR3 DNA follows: TGTGCCAGCAGCTTAGCGGGGTTAGGGGATCAGCCCCAGCATTTT.

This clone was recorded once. The CDR3 nucleotides read TGCAGCGTTGGCGGGGGGGGCCTGGTTTACAATGAGCAGTTCTTC. Translated, it gives CSVGGGGLVYNEQFF. V gene TRBV29-1 combines with J gene TRBJ2-1; 9 bases map to TRBD2. J lost 4 bases, V lost 4 bases, and 8 bases had no gene match. CDR3 size: 15 residues. Germline V lookup: CDR1 SQVTM, CDR2 ANQGSEA.

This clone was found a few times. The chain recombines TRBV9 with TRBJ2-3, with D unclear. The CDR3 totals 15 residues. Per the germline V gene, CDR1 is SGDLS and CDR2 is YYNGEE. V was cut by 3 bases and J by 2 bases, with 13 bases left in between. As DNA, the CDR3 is TGTGCCAGCAGCGACGACGGAGACCTCACAGATACGCAGTATTTT. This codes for CASSDDGDLTDTQYF.

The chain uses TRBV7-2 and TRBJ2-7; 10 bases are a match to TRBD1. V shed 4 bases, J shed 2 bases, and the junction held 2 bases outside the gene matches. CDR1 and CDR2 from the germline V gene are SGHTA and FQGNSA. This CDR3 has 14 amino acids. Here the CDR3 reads CASSWTGGTYEQYF. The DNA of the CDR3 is TGTGCCAGCAGCTGGACAGGGGGAACCTACGAGCAGTACTTC.

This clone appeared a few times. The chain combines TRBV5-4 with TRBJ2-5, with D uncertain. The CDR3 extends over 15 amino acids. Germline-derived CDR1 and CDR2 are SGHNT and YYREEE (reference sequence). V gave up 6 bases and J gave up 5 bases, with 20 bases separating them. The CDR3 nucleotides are TGTGCCAGCATCCCGCTGGGTTCGAGCCCGGAGACCCAGTACTTC. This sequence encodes CASIPLGSSPETQYF. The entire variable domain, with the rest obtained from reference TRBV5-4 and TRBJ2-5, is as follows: ETGVTQSPTHLIKTRGQQVTLRCSSQSGHNTVSWYQQALGQGPQFIFQYYREEENGRGNFPPRFSGLQFPNYSSELNVNALELDDSALYLCASIPLGSSPETQYFGPGTRLLVL.

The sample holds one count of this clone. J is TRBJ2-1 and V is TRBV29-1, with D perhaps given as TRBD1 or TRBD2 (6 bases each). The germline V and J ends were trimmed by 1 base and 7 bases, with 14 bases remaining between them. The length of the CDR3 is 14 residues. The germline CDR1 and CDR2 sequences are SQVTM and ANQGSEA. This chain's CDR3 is CSVEGFRGRNEQFF. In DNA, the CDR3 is TGCAGCGTTGAAGGGTTCCGGGGGCGGAATGAGCAGTTCTTC.

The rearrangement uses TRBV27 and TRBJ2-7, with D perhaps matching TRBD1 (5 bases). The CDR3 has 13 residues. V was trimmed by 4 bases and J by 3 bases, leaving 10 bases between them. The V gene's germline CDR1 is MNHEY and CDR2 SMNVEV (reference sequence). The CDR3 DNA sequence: TGTGCCAGCAGTTACAGGACGGGCTACGAGCAGTACTTC. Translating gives CASSYRTGYEQYF.

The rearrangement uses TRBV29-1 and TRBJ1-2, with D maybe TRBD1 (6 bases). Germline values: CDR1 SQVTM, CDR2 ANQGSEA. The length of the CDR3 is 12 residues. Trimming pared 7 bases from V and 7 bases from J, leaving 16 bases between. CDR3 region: CSAGGLAGGYTF. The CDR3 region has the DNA TGCAGCGCCGGGGGCTTAGCGGGTGGCTACACCTTC.

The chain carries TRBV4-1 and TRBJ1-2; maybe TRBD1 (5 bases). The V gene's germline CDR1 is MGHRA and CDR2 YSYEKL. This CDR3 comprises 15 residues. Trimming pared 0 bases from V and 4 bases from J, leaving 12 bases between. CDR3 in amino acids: CASSQDQGRFYGYTF. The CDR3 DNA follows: TGCGCCAGCAGCCAAGATCAGGGCAGGTTCTATGGCTACACCTTC.

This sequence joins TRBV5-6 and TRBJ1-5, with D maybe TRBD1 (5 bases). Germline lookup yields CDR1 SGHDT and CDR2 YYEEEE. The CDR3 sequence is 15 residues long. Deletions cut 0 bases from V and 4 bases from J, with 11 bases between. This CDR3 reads CASSLDAEGNQPQHF. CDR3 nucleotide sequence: TGTGCCAGCAGCTTGGATGCGGAGGGGAATCAGCCCCAGCATTTT. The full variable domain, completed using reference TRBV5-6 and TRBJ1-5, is DAGVTQSPTHLIKTRGQQVTLRCSPKSGHDTVSWYQQALGQGPQFIFQYYEEEERQRGNFPDRFSGHQFPNYSSELNVNALLLGDSALYLCASSLDAEGNQPQHFGDGTRLSIL.

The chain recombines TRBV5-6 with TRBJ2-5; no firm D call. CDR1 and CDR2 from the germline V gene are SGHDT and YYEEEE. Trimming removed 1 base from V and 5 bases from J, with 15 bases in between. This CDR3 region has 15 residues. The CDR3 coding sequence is TGTGCCAGCAGCTTGACCGCGGCCCCCCGGGAGACCCAGTACTTC. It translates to CASSLTAAPRETQYF.

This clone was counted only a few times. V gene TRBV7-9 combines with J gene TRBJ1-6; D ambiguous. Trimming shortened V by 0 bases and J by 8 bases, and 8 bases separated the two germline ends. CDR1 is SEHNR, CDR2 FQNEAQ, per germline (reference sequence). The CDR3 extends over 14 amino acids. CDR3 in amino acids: CASSLAQAYSPLHF. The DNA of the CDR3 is TGTGCCAGCAGCTTAGCGCAAGCCTATTCACCCCTCCACTTT.

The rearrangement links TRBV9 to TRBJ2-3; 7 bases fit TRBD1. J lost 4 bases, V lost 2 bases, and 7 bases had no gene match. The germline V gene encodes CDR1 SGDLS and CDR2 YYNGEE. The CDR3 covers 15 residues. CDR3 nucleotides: TGTGCCAGCAGCGTCGAGGGGGCGACCCCAGATACGCAGTATTTT. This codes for CASSVEGATPDTQYF.

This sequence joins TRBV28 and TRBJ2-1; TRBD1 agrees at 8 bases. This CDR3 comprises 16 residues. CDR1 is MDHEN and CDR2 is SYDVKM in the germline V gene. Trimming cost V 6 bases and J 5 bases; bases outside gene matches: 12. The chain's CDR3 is CASRPSWTGRNNEQFF. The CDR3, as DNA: TGTGCCAGCAGACCGTCTTGGACAGGGCGAAACAATGAGCAGTTCTTC.

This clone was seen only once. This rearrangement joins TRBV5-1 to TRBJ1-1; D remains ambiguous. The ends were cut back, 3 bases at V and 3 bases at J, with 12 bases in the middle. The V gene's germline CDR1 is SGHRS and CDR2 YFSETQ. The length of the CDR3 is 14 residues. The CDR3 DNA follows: TGCGCCAGCAGCTCCGCGGGGTATGACACTGAAGCTTTCTTT. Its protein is CASSSAGYDTEAFF.

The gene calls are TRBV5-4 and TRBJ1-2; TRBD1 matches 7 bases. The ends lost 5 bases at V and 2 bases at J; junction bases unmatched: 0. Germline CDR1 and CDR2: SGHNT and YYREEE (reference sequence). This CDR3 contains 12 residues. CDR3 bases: TGTGCCAGCAGAGGGGGCAACTATGGCTACACCTTC. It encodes CASRGGNYGYTF. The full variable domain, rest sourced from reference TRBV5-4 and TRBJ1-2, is ETGVTQSPTHLIKTRGQQVTLRCSSQSGHNTVSWYQQALGQGPQFIFQYYREEENGRGNFPPRFSGLQFPNYSSELNVNALELDDSALYLCASRGGNYGYTFGSGTRLTVV.

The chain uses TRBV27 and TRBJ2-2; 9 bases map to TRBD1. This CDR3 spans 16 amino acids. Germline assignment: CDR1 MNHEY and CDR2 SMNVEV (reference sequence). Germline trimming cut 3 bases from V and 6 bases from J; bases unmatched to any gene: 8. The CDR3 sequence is CASSFGATGGAGELFF. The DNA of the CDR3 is TGTGCCAGCAGTTTCGGGGCGACAGGGGGAGCCGGGGAGCTGTTTTTT.

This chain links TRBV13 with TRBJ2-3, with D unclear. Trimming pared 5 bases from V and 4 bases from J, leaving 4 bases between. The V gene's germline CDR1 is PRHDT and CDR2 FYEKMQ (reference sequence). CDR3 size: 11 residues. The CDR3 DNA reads TGTGCCAGCAGCCTTTCAGATACGCAGTATTTT. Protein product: CASSLSDTQYF.

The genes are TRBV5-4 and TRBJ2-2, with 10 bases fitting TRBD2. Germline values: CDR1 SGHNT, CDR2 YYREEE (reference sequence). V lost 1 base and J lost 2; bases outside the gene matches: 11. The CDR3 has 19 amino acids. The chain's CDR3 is CASSLNPILAGKNTGELFF. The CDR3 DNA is TGTGCCAGCAGCTTGAACCCGATACTAGCGGGGAAAAACACCGGGGAGCTGTTTTTT. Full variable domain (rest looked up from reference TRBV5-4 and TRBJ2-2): ETGVTQSPTHLIKTRGQQVTLRCSSQSGHNTVSWYQQALGQGPQFIFQYYREEENGRGNFPPRFSGLQFPNYSSELNVNALELDDSALYLCASSLNPILAGKNTGELFFGEGSRLTVL.

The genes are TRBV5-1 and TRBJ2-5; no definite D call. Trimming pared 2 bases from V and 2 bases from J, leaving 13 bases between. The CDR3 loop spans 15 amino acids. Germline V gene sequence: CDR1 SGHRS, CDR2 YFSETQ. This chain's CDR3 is CASSFGRSIQETQYF. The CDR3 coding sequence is TGCGCCAGCAGCTTCGGCAGATCCATTCAAGAGACCCAGTACTTC.